This T cell receptor (beta chain) was recovered during a study of T-cell memory formation after mild COVID-19. This clonotype was counted a few times. V dropped 10 bases and J dropped 2 bases, with 21 bases sitting between them. Germline CDR1 is SNHLY and CDR2 is FYNNEI. The CDR3 extends over 16 amino acids. From 5'RACE with constant-segment primers came TCR alpha and TCR beta cDNA libraries that carried sample barcodes and UMIs. Using its own MiXCR run on the 5' RACE reads, TCRdb lists one record per CDR3 protein. The table has roughly 190,000 distinct CDR3 sequences, around 20% seen once. Sequencing was done on a sample of PBMCs or a T cell subset sorted from them (not recorded which). The chain is built from TRBV2 and TRBJ2-4; D remains unclear. The origin of this receptor is an adult woman who had mild COVID-19 (a few samples of this study predate the infection). Cell type and time point are not known. CDR3 residues: CATPGDSRGTKNIQYF. Here the CDR3 DNA reads TGTGCCACCCCAGGTGACTCTCGAGGAACCAAAAACATTCAGTACTTC.